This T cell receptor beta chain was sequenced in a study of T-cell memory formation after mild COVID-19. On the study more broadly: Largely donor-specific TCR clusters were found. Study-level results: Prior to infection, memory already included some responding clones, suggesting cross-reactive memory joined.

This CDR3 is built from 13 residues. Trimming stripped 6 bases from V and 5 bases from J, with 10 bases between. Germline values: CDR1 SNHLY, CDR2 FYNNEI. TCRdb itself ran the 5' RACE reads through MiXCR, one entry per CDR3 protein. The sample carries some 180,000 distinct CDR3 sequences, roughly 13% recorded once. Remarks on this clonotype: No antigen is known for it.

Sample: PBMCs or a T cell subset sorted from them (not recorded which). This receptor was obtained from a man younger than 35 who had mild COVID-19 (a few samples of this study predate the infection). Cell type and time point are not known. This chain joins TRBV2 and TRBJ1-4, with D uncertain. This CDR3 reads CASSGNENEKLFF. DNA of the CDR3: TGTGCCAGCAGCGGTAACGAGAATGAAAAACTGTTTTTT.